This TCR beta chain was sequenced for a study of blood T cell repertoires in COVID-19. Original analysis: Reference gene primer amplification yielded estimated nucleated cell counts. Sequenced by immunoSEQ multiplex PCR; TCRdb stores in-frame clones only, minus some. D and trimming were read from the DNA, whereas the V and J calls and clone size are those reported in that table. The table has 110,000 or so clones, approximately 88% seen once. The source material was peripheral blood. This receptor was taken from a woman aged 40 to 50 with acute or convalescent COVID-19.

The CDR3 region has the DNA TGTGCCAGCAGCGAGGGTACCTTAGCCGCTGGCACTGAAGCTTTCTTT. Its translation is CASSEGTLAAGTEAFF. This chain links TRBV7-9 with TRBJ1-1; D unclear. The V and J ends lost 5 bases and 4 bases respectively, with 20 bases between them. This CDR3 is 16 amino acids long. In germline, CDR1 is SEHNR, CDR2 FQNEAQ (reference sequence).